These 22 T cell receptor beta chains originate from one sample sequenced in a study of Ad26.COV2.S vaccination and SARS-CoV-2 variants. Treatment described: around 19 received Ad26.COV2.S at low or high dose, single or two shots; several received placebo; per-sample allocation not given. Day 63 after the first injection of vaccine or placebo was the sampling time. Clones were sequenced by immunoSEQ multiplex PCR, and TCRdb holds only the in-frame ones, with some missing. The table has around 380,000 clones, about nine tenths seen once. Sequencing was performed on peripheral blood, taken in a trial of Ad26.COV2.S vaccine versus placebo. The receptor set was obtained from a person aged 18-65 years who received the Ad26.COV2.S COVID-19 vaccine or a placebo.

The rearrangement uses TRBV5-1 and TRBJ1-1, with D tentatively TRBD1 (5 bases). The CDR3 covers 13 residues. V shed 0 bases and J shed 8 bases, with 11 bases lying between them. Germline V gives CDR1 SGHRS, CDR2 YFSETQ. DNA for the CDR3: TGCGCCAGCAGCTTGGGTCAGGGACGAGAAGCTTTCTTT. Translated: CASSLGQGREAFF.

The chain employs TRBV10-3 and TRBJ2-7, with D uncertain. The CDR3 covers 14 residues. Trimming left V 3 bases short and J 4 bases short, with 13 bases between. The V gene's germline CDR1 is ENHRY and CDR2 SYGVKD. CDR3 in amino acids: CAISDWDKSYEQYF. The CDR3 bases are TGTGCCATCAGTGATTGGGATAAGAGTTACGAGCAGTACTTC.

This rearrangement joins TRBV7-2 to TRBJ1-1, with D unresolved. V lost 1 base to trimming and J lost 4 bases, with 13 bases between them. The CDR3 contains 15 residues. Germline CDR1 is SGHTA and CDR2 is FQGNSA. The CDR3 coding sequence is TGTGCCAGCAGCTTAGAGAGCCTTTTGATCACTGAAGCTTTCTTT. Translation gives CASSLESLLITEAFF.

This sequence joins TRBV6-6 and TRBJ2-2; 10 bases agree with TRBD2. CDR1 MNHNY and CDR2 SVGAGI come from the germline V gene (reference sequence). The CDR3 is 16 amino acids. Trimming at V came to 1 base and at J to 3 bases, leaving 2 bases not matched to a gene. The CDR3 nucleotides read TGTGCCAGCAGTTACTTAGCGGGGGGCCACACCGGGGAGCTGTTTTTT. It yields the protein CASSYLAGGHTGELFF.

The V gene is TRBV11-2, the J gene TRBJ1-3, with 7 bases matching TRBD1. CDR1 and CDR2 (germline): SGHAT, FQNNGV. CDR3 length: 15 amino acids. The V and J ends lost 7 bases and 4 bases, in that order; junction bases with no gene match: 10. The CDR3 coding sequence is TGTGCCAGCAACCGTGCAATAGGGGGCGGAAACACCATATATTTT. This gives the protein CASNRAIGGGNTIYF.

The chain uses TRBV10-2 and TRBJ2-7; a weak D match, TRBD2 (5 bases). V was trimmed by 0 bases and J by 1 base, leaving 10 bases between them. CDR1 is WSHSY and CDR2 is SAAADI in the germline V gene. This CDR3 is built from 15 residues. CDR3 amino acids: CASSESSSPSYEQYF. DNA of the CDR3: TGCGCCAGCAGTGAGTCTTCTAGCCCATCCTACGAGCAGTACTTC.

The table lists this clone with a few counts. The CDR3 region is CASSPLLVSGANEQFF. The DNA for the CDR3 is TGTGCCAGCTCTCCTCTCCTTGTTAGCGGGGCGAATGAGCAGTTCTTC. The V call is TRBV18, the J call TRBJ2-1; TRBD2 aligns across 8 bases. V trimming: 6 bases; J trimming: 7 bases; junction bases outside the gene matches: 14. The CDR3 is made up of 16 amino acids. Looked up from germline, CDR1 is KGHSH and CDR2 is LQKENI.

This clone turned up a few times. The chain carries TRBV2 and TRBJ2-7; possibly TRBD1 for D (6 bases). Trimming stripped 4 bases from V and 4 bases from J, with 17 bases between. The CDR3 spans 15 residues. Germline-derived CDR1 and CDR2 are SNHLY and FYNNEI. The CDR3 here is CASSGAGTRTYEQYF. CDR3 bases: TGTGCCAGCAGTGGAGCCGGGACAAGGACTTACGAGCAGTACTTC.

The chain is built from TRBV5-5 and TRBJ1-2, with TRBD1 identical over 7 bases. The junction had 5 bases not matched to a gene; V was cut back by 2 bases and J by 4 bases. The CDR3 runs to 14 residues. From germline, CDR1 is SGHKS and CDR2 YYEKEE (reference sequence). The CDR3 loop is CASSLIWDSYGYTF. For the CDR3, the DNA is TGTGCCAGCAGCTTAATATGGGACAGCTATGGCTACACCTTC.

V and J are TRBV10-3 and TRBJ1-2, with 9 bases aligning to TRBD1. The CDR3 totals 14 residues. V gave up 6 bases and J gave up 2 bases; unmatched junction bases: 4. CDR1 is ENHRY and CDR2 is SYGVKD in the germline V gene. CDR3 residues: CAISGDRENYGYTF. The CDR3 DNA sequence: TGTGCCATCAGCGGGGACAGGGAAAACTATGGCTACACCTTC.

The CDR3 DNA reads TGTGCCAGCAGTTTAGGGGCTAGCACTGAAGCTTTCTTT. This gives the protein CASSLGASTEAFF. V and J are TRBV6-6 and TRBJ1-1, with D perhaps TRBD1 (5 bases). The CDR3 runs 13 residues. Trimming stripped 4 bases from V and 4 bases from J, with 10 bases between. The germline V gene has CDR1 MNHNY and CDR2 SVGAGI (reference sequence).

The CDR3 sequence is CASTGQGVTEAFF. Written as DNA, the CDR3 is TGCGCCAGCACGGGACAGGGCGTCACTGAAGCTTTCTTT. This chain connects TRBV4-1 to TRBJ1-1; 9 bases line up with TRBD1. The CDR3 has 13 amino acids. Per germline, CDR1 MGHRA and CDR2 YSYEKL. V was pared by 7 bases and J by 4 bases, with 4 bases of the junction left unmatched.

V gene TRBV7-8 combines with J gene TRBJ2-2, with D hard to call. Trimming took off 3 bases at V and 4 bases at J, with 3 bases between the two ends. The CDR3 has 12 amino acids. The germline CDR1 and CDR2 sequences are SGHVS and FQNEAQ. CDR3: CASSFPTGELFF. The CDR3, as DNA: TGTGCCAGCAGCTTCCCCACCGGGGAGCTGTTTTTT.

This chain links TRBV5-1 with TRBJ2-7, with D tentatively TRBD1 (5 bases). The CDR3 contains 14 residues. Trimming cost V 2 bases and J 2 bases, with 11 bases left between them. In germline, CDR1 is SGHRS, CDR2 YFSETQ. The CDR3 DNA reads as TGCGCCAGCAGCTTCTCGGACACTACCTACGAGCAGTACTTC. Its protein product is CASSFSDTTYEQYF.

This rearrangement joins TRBV28 to TRBJ1-5, with D possibly being TRBD1 (5 bases). CDR3 length: 16 amino acids. Germline V gene lookup returns CDR1 MDHEN and CDR2 SYDVKM. Trimming pared 0 bases from V and 6 bases from J, leaving 15 bases between. The CDR3 DNA follows: TGTGCCAGCAGTTTATGGGGGGGGGACTCGGGTCAGCCCCAGCATTTT. Protein sequence: CASSLWGGDSGQPQHF.

This sequence joins TRBV5-6 and TRBJ2-5; D ambiguous. Germline V gene lookup returns CDR1 SGHDT and CDR2 YYEEEE. V was shortened by 4 bases and J by 5 bases, with 9 bases between the two germline ends. The CDR3 contains 12 residues. CDR3 DNA sequence: TGTGCCAGCAGCCCATTCCTTGAGACCCAGTACTTC. Translating gives CASSPFLETQYF.

There are a few counts of this clone. CDR3 DNA: TGTGCCACCTCCCGGGGATTTGGCTACACCTTC. Encoded protein: CATSRGFGYTF. This chain uses TRBV24-1 with TRBJ1-2; D remains unclear. The germline V gene encodes CDR1 KGHDR and CDR2 SFDVKD. Trimming removed 9 bases at V and 7 bases at J, with 11 bases between. The CDR3 contains 11 residues.

This sequence joins TRBV4-1 and TRBJ1-3; D might be TRBD1 (6 bases). V gave up 4 bases and J gave up 4 bases, with 17 bases separating them. CDR1 MGHRA and CDR2 YSYEKL come from the germline V gene. CDR3 length: 16 amino acids. The CDR3: CASSRVTGGVGNTIYF. The CDR3 DNA follows: TGCGCCAGCAGCCGGGTGACAGGCGGAGTAGGAAACACCATATATTTT.

Note on this clone: The same CDR3 can be traced to other DNA sequences in this sample. The chain is built from TRBV11-2 and TRBJ2-7; TRBD2 might be the D (6 bases). The CDR3 loop spans 15 amino acids. CDR1 SGHAT and CDR2 FQNNGV come from the germline V gene. Trimming stripped 0 bases from V and 1 base from J, with 10 bases between. DNA for the CDR3: TGTGCCAGCAGCTTAGATCCCGGGGGATCCTACGAGCAGTACTTC. It codes for CASSLDPGGSYEQYF.

The chain uses TRBV5-1 and TRBJ2-5; D ambiguous. V was trimmed by 0 bases and J by 2 bases, leaving 8 bases between them. The CDR3 covers 14 residues. Germline CDR1 is SGHRS and CDR2 is YFSETQ. The CDR3 DNA follows: TGCGCCAGCAGCTTGGGTAACTCTCAAGAGACCCAGTACTTC. Encoded protein: CASSLGNSQETQYF.

The CDR3 sequence is CATSRDRTTSGYEQYF. The DNA for the CDR3 is TGTGCCACCAGCAGAGATAGGACGACTAGCGGCTACGAGCAGTACTTC. This chain links TRBV15 with TRBJ2-7, with 9 bases that match TRBD2. Germline trimming cut 0 bases from V and 3 bases from J; bases unmatched to any gene: 6. The CDR3 spans 16 residues. Per germline, CDR1 LNHNV and CDR2 YYDKDF (reference sequence).

The genes are TRBV5-8 and TRBJ1-1; D is unresolved. From germline, CDR1 is SGHTS and CDR2 YDEGEE. V lost 0 bases and J lost 1, with 4 bases in between. There are 13 residues in the CDR3. This CDR3 reads CASSLVWNTEAFF. The CDR3 DNA follows: TGTGCCAGCAGCTTGGTCTGGAACACTGAAGCTTTCTTT.